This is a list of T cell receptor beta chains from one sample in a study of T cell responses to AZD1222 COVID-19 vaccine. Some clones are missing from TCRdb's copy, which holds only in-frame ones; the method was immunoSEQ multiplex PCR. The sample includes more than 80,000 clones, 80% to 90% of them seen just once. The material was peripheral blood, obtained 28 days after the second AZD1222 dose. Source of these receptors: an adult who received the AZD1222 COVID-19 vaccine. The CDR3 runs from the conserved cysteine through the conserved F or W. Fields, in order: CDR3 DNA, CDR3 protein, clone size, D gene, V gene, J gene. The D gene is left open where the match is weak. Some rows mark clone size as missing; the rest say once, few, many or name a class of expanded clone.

CDR3nt: TGCGCCAGCAGCCAACGCACAGACACCGGGGAGCTGTTTTTT
CDR3aa: CASSQRTDTGELFF
abundance: few
d_gene: .
v_gene: TRBV4-3
j_gene: TRBJ2-2

CDR3nt: TGTGCCAGCAGTCCAAGCTTTGGCTACACCTTC
CDR3aa: CASSPSFGYTF
abundance: .
d_gene: .
v_gene: TRBV28
j_gene: TRBJ1-2

CDR3nt: TGTGCCAGTAGTGCACAGTCCCCGGGACAGCCCCAGCATTTT
CDR3aa: CASSAQSPGQPQHF
abundance: .
d_gene: .
v_gene: TRBV19
j_gene: TRBJ1-5

CDR3nt: TGCGCCAGCAGCCAAGGGATAGGGACCGGAAACACCATATATTTT
CDR3aa: CASSQGIGTGNTIYF
abundance: .
d_gene: .
v_gene: TRBV4-3
j_gene: TRBJ1-3

CDR3nt: TGTGCCAGCAGTCCTTGGGGGACAGGGGCCTCAAATTCACCCCTCCACTTT
CDR3aa: CASSPWGTGASNSPLHF
abundance: .
d_gene: TRBD1
v_gene: TRBV27
j_gene: TRBJ1-6

CDR3nt: TGTGCCAGTAGTATTGGGACAGCGATGTCAGATACGCAGTATTTT
CDR3aa: CASSIGTAMSDTQYF
abundance: .
d_gene: TRBD1
v_gene: TRBV19
j_gene: TRBJ2-3

CDR3nt: TGTGCCAGCAGCTTAAGGTTGAGCCAGGGATCGTCCGGGGAGCTGTTTTTT
CDR3aa: CASSLRLSQGSSGELFF
abundance: .
d_gene: .
v_gene: TRBV7-9
j_gene: TRBJ2-2

CDR3nt: TGTGCCAGCAGTCGACTAGCGGGAGCGGGCTACGAGCAGTACTTC
CDR3aa: CASSRLAGAGYEQYF
abundance: .
d_gene: TRBD2
v_gene: TRBV27
j_gene: TRBJ2-7

CDR3nt: TGTGCCAGCAGACCCCGGGGGCTAGCTAACTATGGCTACACCTTC
CDR3aa: CASRPRGLANYGYTF
abundance: few
d_gene: .
v_gene: TRBV28
j_gene: TRBJ1-2

CDR3nt: TGTGCCAGCAGCTTGGGAGGTTACGGAAACACCATATATTTT
CDR3aa: CASSLGGYGNTIYF
abundance: .
d_gene: .
v_gene: TRBV11-2
j_gene: TRBJ1-3

CDR3nt: TGTGCCAGCAGTCAGACAGGGGGGCGCGGGAAGACCCAGTACTTC
CDR3aa: CASSQTGGRGKTQYF
abundance: .
d_gene: TRBD1
v_gene: TRBV6-5
j_gene: TRBJ2-5

CDR3nt: TGTGCCACGCTACGGGGGGCGAACACTGAAGCTTTCTTT
CDR3aa: CATLRGANTEAFF
abundance: .
d_gene: .
v_gene: TRBV18
j_gene: TRBJ1-1

CDR3nt: TGTGCCAGCAGCTTAGTAGGCGGATACGAGCAGTACTTC
CDR3aa: CASSLVGGYEQYF
abundance: .
d_gene: .
v_gene: TRBV11-2
j_gene: TRBJ2-7

CDR3nt: TGTGCCAGCAGTCCGGGACGCACGAGGGAGCAGTTCTTC
CDR3aa: CASSPGRTREQFF
abundance: .
d_gene: .
v_gene: TRBV27
j_gene: TRBJ2-1

CDR3nt: TGCAGCGTCGCACAGTCAGCCAAAAACATTCAGTACTTC
CDR3aa: CSVAQSAKNIQYF
abundance: .
d_gene: .
v_gene: TRBV29-1
j_gene: TRBJ2-4

CDR3nt: TGTGCCAGCAGAACGGGACGGCTCCTAGATTCACCCCTCCACTTT
CDR3aa: CASRTGRLLDSPLHF
abundance: .
d_gene: .
v_gene: TRBV6-5
j_gene: TRBJ1-6

CDR3nt: TGTGCCAGCAGCTCACTTACAGGGAACACTGAAGCTTTCTTT
CDR3aa: CASSSLTGNTEAFF
abundance: .
d_gene: .
v_gene: TRBV5-5
j_gene: TRBJ1-1

CDR3nt: TGTGCCAGCAGTTACCCGGGACAGGGTTACAATGAGCAGTTCTTC
CDR3aa: CASSYPGQGYNEQFF
abundance: .
d_gene: TRBD1
v_gene: TRBV6-5
j_gene: TRBJ2-1

CDR3nt: TGTGCCAGCAGCTTGTGGACAGGAGACGCTGAAGCTTTCTTT
CDR3aa: CASSLWTGDAEAFF
abundance: .
d_gene: TRBD1
v_gene: TRBV5-5
j_gene: TRBJ1-1

CDR3nt: TGTGCCAGCAGCTTAGGCATTAGCGGTGAAAAACTGTTTTTT
CDR3aa: CASSLGISGEKLFF
abundance: .
d_gene: .
v_gene: TRBV7-6
j_gene: TRBJ1-4

CDR3nt: TGCGCCAGCAGATCTCACAGCGCAATGAACACTGAAGCTTTCTTT
CDR3aa: CASRSHSAMNTEAFF
abundance: .
d_gene: .
v_gene: TRBV5-1
j_gene: TRBJ1-1

CDR3nt: TGTGCCAGCAGCGGGCCGCCGGTCTCTGGAAACACCATATATTTT
CDR3aa: CASSGPPVSGNTIYF
abundance: .
d_gene: .
v_gene: TRBV7-2
j_gene: TRBJ1-3

CDR3nt: TGCGCCAGCAGCTTGGCCGGGCAGGGGGTTCGCCGGATTAGTAATGAGCAGTTCTTC
CDR3aa: CASSLAGQGVRRISNEQFF
abundance: few
d_gene: TRBD1
v_gene: TRBV5-1
j_gene: TRBJ2-1

CDR3nt: TGCGCCAGCAGCTTCGCGAACAGGGACTATGGCTACACCTTC
CDR3aa: CASSFANRDYGYTF
abundance: .
d_gene: .
v_gene: TRBV5-1
j_gene: TRBJ1-2

CDR3nt: TGTGCCAGCAGCCCCGGGACAGGTTGGGCCCAGGCTGATGAAAAACTGTTTTTT
CDR3aa: CASSPGTGWAQADEKLFF
abundance: .
d_gene: TRBD1
v_gene: TRBV7-2
j_gene: TRBJ1-4

CDR3nt: TGTGCCAGCAGCTCCGCAGGGCGGGAAAGGACTGAAGCTTTCTTT
CDR3aa: CASSSAGRERTEAFF
abundance: .
d_gene: .
v_gene: TRBV7-2
j_gene: TRBJ1-1

CDR3nt: TGTGCCAGCAGTTACTCGATATGGAACACTGAAGCTTTCTTT
CDR3aa: CASSYSIWNTEAFF
abundance: once
d_gene: .
v_gene: TRBV6-5
j_gene: TRBJ1-1

CDR3nt: TGTGCCATCCCGACAGGGGCACGCTCTGGGGCCAACGTCCTGACTTTC
CDR3aa: CAIPTGARSGANVLTF
abundance: .
d_gene: TRBD1
v_gene: TRBV7-8
j_gene: TRBJ2-6

CDR3nt: TGTGCCAGCAGCCCGGGGACCGAGCTTATCTTC
CDR3aa: CASSPGTELIF
abundance: .
d_gene: .
v_gene: TRBV7-6
j_gene: TRBJ2-1

CDR3nt: TGTGCCAGCAGTGGAGAGCGAGTAAGCTCCTATAATTCACCCCTCCACTTT
CDR3aa: CASSGERVSSYNSPLHF
abundance: .
d_gene: .
v_gene: TRBV2
j_gene: TRBJ1-6

CDR3nt: TGTGCCAGCAGTCGACCACAGCAGCCCCAGCATTTT
CDR3aa: CASSRPQQPQHF
abundance: .
d_gene: .
v_gene: TRBV6-5
j_gene: TRBJ1-5

CDR3nt: TGTGCCAGCAGCTTAGAGGGTCGGGGCTACAATGAGCAGTTCTTC
CDR3aa: CASSLEGRGYNEQFF
abundance: .
d_gene: .
v_gene: TRBV11-3
j_gene: TRBJ2-1

CDR3nt: TGTGCCAGCAGTGTCCGTCAGGGCTACAATGAGCAGTTCTTC
CDR3aa: CASSVRQGYNEQFF
abundance: .
d_gene: .
v_gene: TRBV7-2
j_gene: TRBJ2-1

CDR3nt: TGTGCCTACCCCCCTGGCGGGGACTCTGGAAACACCATATATTTT
CDR3aa: CAYPPGGDSGNTIYF
abundance: .
d_gene: .
v_gene: TRBV30
j_gene: TRBJ1-3

CDR3nt: TGTGCCAGCAGTTGGGACATAAATCAGCCCCAGCATTTT
CDR3aa: CASSWDINQPQHF
abundance: once
d_gene: .
v_gene: TRBV6-5
j_gene: TRBJ1-5

CDR3nt: TGTGCCAGCAGCCCCGACATACCACAGGGGGGGGGCTACACCTTC
CDR3aa: CASSPDIPQGGGYTF
abundance: .
d_gene: TRBD1
v_gene: TRBV5-4
j_gene: TRBJ1-2